Below are 15 T cell receptor beta chains sequenced from a single sample in a study of T cell responses to AZD1222 COVID-19 vaccine. Only in-frame clones appear in the TCRdb table, and some are missing; sequencing was by immunoSEQ multiplex PCR. The data contain 150,000 or so clones, over 90% of them seen just once; the ten biggest clones take up over 0.9%. Sequences were derived from peripheral blood, sampled on day 0 of MenACWY control vaccination. Source of these receptors: an adult in good health.

The V and J genes are TRBV5-1 and TRBJ1-4; D is unclear. V was trimmed by 0 bases and J by 8 bases, leaving 11 bases between them. CDR3 length: 14 residues. In germline, CDR1 is SGHRS, CDR2 YFSETQ. CDR3 region: CASSLEGVGEKLFF. CDR3 nucleotides: TGCGCCAGCAGCTTGGAGGGCGTAGGAGAAAAACTGTTTTTT.

This CDR3 reads CASSYAGTGGIAFF. CDR3 nucleotide sequence: TGTGCCAGCAGTTACGCTGGGACAGGGGGGATAGCTTTCTTT. This chain uses TRBV6-2 or TRBV6-3 with TRBJ1-1, with 11 bases aligning to TRBD1. Per germline, CDR1 MNHEY and CDR2 SVGEGT. J gave up 10 bases and V 2 bases, and 6 bases lay outside the gene matches. This CDR3 contains 14 residues.

This clone was recorded only once. V gene TRBV7-2 combines with J gene TRBJ2-3; D gene unclear. V was shortened by 3 bases and J by 2 bases, with 6 bases between the two germline ends. This CDR3 is built from 13 residues. Looked up from germline, CDR1 is SGHTA and CDR2 is FQGNSA. The CDR3: CASSFGVTDTQYF. In nucleotides, the CDR3 is TGTGCCAGCAGCTTCGGAGTCACAGATACGCAGTATTTT.

The chain recombines TRBV10-3 with TRBJ2-1, with D maybe TRBD1 (5 bases). The CDR3 is 15 residues long. Germline V lookup: CDR1 ENHRY, CDR2 SYGVKD. Trimming took 6 bases from V and 9 from J, leaving 21 bases between them. CDR3 region: CAIRPGLDTGGEQFF. Written as DNA, the CDR3 is TGTGCCATCAGGCCCGGTTTGGATACAGGTGGTGAGCAGTTCTTC.

The chain uses TRBV9 and TRBJ1-2; unclear D gene. Germline V gene lookup returns CDR1 SGDLS and CDR2 YYNGEE. V was pared by 0 bases and J by 4 bases, with 13 bases between. This CDR3 has 15 amino acids. The CDR3 nucleotides are TGTGCCAGCAGCGTAGGTTCAAGGGCCGGCTATGGCTACACCTTC. Translating gives CASSVGSRAGYGYTF.

This rearrangement joins TRBV5-4 to TRBJ1-1; 9 bases agree with TRBD1. In germline, CDR1 is SGHNT, CDR2 YYREEE (reference sequence). J was trimmed by 5 bases and V by 1 base; bases with no gene match: 6. This CDR3 has 15 amino acids. The CDR3 is CASSLSQGAGTEAFF. CDR3 in DNA: TGTGCCAGCAGCTTGTCACAGGGGGCCGGGACTGAAGCTTTCTTT.

V usage is TRBV11-2 and J usage is TRBJ2-7; D is ambiguous. Germline assignment: CDR1 SGHAT and CDR2 FQNNGV. Trimming took 5 bases from V and 4 from J, leaving 21 bases between them. CDR3 size: 16 residues. Here the CDR3 DNA reads TGTGCCAGCAGCCGGGTAACGGGCCGGACCGATTACGAGCAGTACTTC. Protein product: CASSRVTGRTDYEQYF.

This clone was found once. The chain uses TRBV5-5 and TRBJ1-2, with D possibly matching TRBD1 (5 bases). Deletions cut 0 bases from V and 2 bases from J, with 8 bases between. Germline CDR1 reads SGHKS; CDR2 reads YYEKEE (reference sequence). The CDR3 has 14 amino acids. CDR3 loop: CASSLDRTNYGYTF. As DNA, the CDR3 is TGTGCCAGCAGCTTGGATCGGACAAACTATGGCTACACCTTC.

The chain links TRBV28 to TRBJ1-5; D is ambiguous. CDR3 length: 16 residues. V was shortened by 1 base and J by 2 bases, with 12 bases between the two germline ends. The germline CDR1 and CDR2 sequences are MDHEN and SYDVKM. The CDR3 DNA follows: TGTGCCAGCAGTTTATCCCCGGGATTACGCAATCAGCCCCAGCATTTT. This encodes CASSLSPGLRNQPQHF.

V and J are TRBV7-2 and TRBJ2-7; 7 bases agree with TRBD2. The CDR3 is 13 amino acids. CDR1 and CDR2 (germline): SGHTA, FQGNSA. V shed 4 bases and J 3 bases; nucleotides not matched to a gene: 3. CDR3 amino acids: CASSSAGNYEQYF. The CDR3 nucleotides are TGTGCCAGCAGCTCAGCGGGGAACTACGAGCAGTACTTC. Using reference TRBV7-2 and TRBJ2-7 for the parts outside the CDR3, the full variable domain is GAGVSQSPSNKVTEKGKDVELRCDPISGHTALYWYRQSLGQGLEFLIYFQGNSAPDKSGLPSDRFSAERTGGSVSTLTIQRTQQEDSAVYLCASSSAGNYEQYFGPGTRLTVT.

This chain joins TRBV7-2 and TRBJ1-3; unclear D gene. Germline values: CDR1 SGHTA, CDR2 FQGNSA. V was cut by 5 bases and J by 6 bases, with 8 bases left in between. This CDR3 has 12 amino acids. This chain's CDR3 is CASSPTLNTIYF. CDR3 coding DNA: TGTGCCAGCAGCCCAACCCTAAACACCATATATTTT.

In DNA, the CDR3 is TGTGCCAGCAGCTTAAGCAGCACGGATGAAAAACTGTTTTTT. Translated: CASSLSSTDEKLFF. The gene calls are TRBV7-9 and TRBJ1-4; D uncertain. CDR3 size: 14 residues. V lost 2 bases and J 6 bases, leaving 10 bases between the germline ends. CDR1 is SEHNR, CDR2 FQNEAQ, per germline (reference sequence). Variable domain in full (rest from reference TRBV7-9 and TRBJ1-4): DTGVSQNPRHKITKRGQNVTFRCDPISEHNRLYWYRQTLGQGPEFLTYFQNEAQLEKSRLLSDRFSAERPKGSFSTLEIQRTEQGDSAMYLCASSLSSTDEKLFFGSGTQLSVL.

The chain joins TRBV6-4 to TRBJ2-7, with D tentatively TRBD1 or TRBD2 (6 bases each). Germline CDR1 MRHNA, CDR2 SNTAGT. CDR3 length: 12 residues. Trimming stripped 7 bases from V and 5 bases from J, with 12 bases between. In DNA, the CDR3 is TGTGCCAGCAACTCCGGGGGCCACGAGCAGTACTTC. Translating it yields CASNSGGHEQYF.

This clone showed up just a few times. V and J are TRBV12-3 or TRBV12-4 and TRBJ1-2; D gene unclear. The CDR3 loop spans 12 amino acids. V was pared by 3 bases and J by 3 bases, with 5 bases between. The CDR3 sequence is CASSFGDYGYTF. The CDR3 DNA sequence: TGTGCCAGCAGTTTTGGAGACTATGGCTACACCTTC.

The gene calls are TRBV2 and TRBJ2-7; 9 bases fit TRBD1. The V segment lost 3 bases and the J segment 6 bases; nucleotides outside the gene matches: 3. This CDR3 spans 13 amino acids. Per the germline V gene, CDR1 is SNHLY and CDR2 is FYNNEI. The CDR3 DNA reads as TGTGCCAGCAGTGATTGGACAGGGGTCGAGCAGTACTTC. This gives the protein CASSDWTGVEQYF.